Shown below are 26 T cell receptor beta chains from a single sample sequenced in a study of blood T cell repertoires in COVID-19. The assay was immunoSEQ multiplex PCR, and TCRdb's table has in-frame clones only and misses some. The table shows under 250,000 clones, with around 90% occurring only once. The sample comprised peripheral blood. The origin of the receptors is a man in his late teens or twenties with active or convalescent COVID-19.

The rearrangement uses TRBV6-5 and TRBJ2-7, with 9 positions matching TRBD2. The CDR3 sequence is 16 residues long. After removal of 0 bases from V and 4 bases from J, the junction contained 7 bases not matched to a gene. Germline CDR1 reads MNHEY; CDR2 reads SVGAGI. The CDR3 region is CASSYSSGGRAYEQYF. The DNA for the CDR3 is TGTGCCAGCAGTTACTCGAGTGGCGGGAGGGCATACGAGCAGTACTTC.

This sequence joins TRBV15 and TRBJ1-2; TRBD1 might be the D (5 bases). The CDR3 covers 15 residues. Trimming took off 4 bases at V and 0 bases at J, with 12 bases between the two ends. From germline, CDR1 is LNHNV and CDR2 YYDKDF (reference sequence). The CDR3, as DNA: TGTGCCACCAGCAATTATAGGGGCTCTAACTATGGCTACACCTTC. It specifies CATSNYRGSNYGYTF.

The V gene is TRBV3-1 (or the pseudogene TRBV3-2), the J gene TRBJ1-6, with D uncertain. V shed 0 bases and J shed 12 bases, with 9 bases lying between them. CDR1 and CDR2 from the germline V gene are LGHDT and YNNKEL (reference sequence). The CDR3 covers 13 residues. The CDR3 DNA reads TGTGCCAGCAGCCAAGATTTGGCGGTACCCCTCCACTTT. This sequence encodes CASSQDLAVPLHF.

This chain uses TRBV7-2 with TRBJ2-5, with D perhaps matching TRBD2 (5 bases). The CDR3 runs to 15 residues. The germline V gene has CDR1 SGHTA and CDR2 FQGNSA. V gave up 5 bases and J gave up 5 bases, with 18 bases separating them. The CDR3 region has the DNA TGTGCCAGCAGCCTGTTCGGGATGCTCTCCGAGACCCAGTACTTC. This gives the protein CASSLFGMLSETQYF.

This CDR3 is CASSYALASYTGELFF. The DNA for the CDR3 is TGTGCCAGCAGTTACGCTCTAGCGTCCTACACCGGGGAGCTGTTTTTT. The chain has TRBV6-5 and TRBJ2-2; D might be TRBD2 (6 bases). Trimming removed 2 bases from V and 3 bases from J, with 13 bases in between. This CDR3 is 16 amino acids long. The germline gives CDR1 MNHEY, CDR2 SVGAGI.

V gene TRBV2 combines with J gene TRBJ1-5; 9 nucleotides align to TRBD1. This CDR3 is 14 amino acids long. The V gene's germline CDR1 is SNHLY and CDR2 FYNNEI. J lost 2 bases, V lost 5 bases, and 1 base had no gene match. CDR3 in DNA: TGTGCCAGCAGTACAGGGGGCGGCAATCAGCCCCAGCATTTT. Amino acids: CASSTGGGNQPQHF.

V gene TRBV27 combines with J gene TRBJ2-7, with TRBD2 as a possible D gene (5 bases). This CDR3 spans 14 amino acids. Per the germline V gene, CDR1 is MNHEY and CDR2 is SMNVEV (reference sequence). Trimming took off 2 bases at V and 5 bases at J, with 13 bases between the two ends. This CDR3 reads CASSLGRPGHEQYF. CDR3 sequence (DNA): TGTGCCAGCAGTTTAGGGAGACCGGGCCACGAGCAGTACTTC.

The V and J genes are TRBV11-3 and TRBJ2-1; D might be TRBD2 (5 bases). The CDR3 contains 13 residues. Trimming removed 8 bases from V and 7 bases from J, with 15 bases in between. Germline CDR1 reads SGHNT; CDR2 reads YENEEA. CDR3 nucleotides: TGTGCCAGCGAGCGGCCTGGATCAAATGAGCAGTTCTTC. Protein: CASERPGSNEQFF.

The genes are TRBV15 and TRBJ1-1; D possibly corresponds to TRBD1 (6 bases). The CDR3 has 15 residues. Trimming cost V 3 bases and J 6 bases, with 17 bases left between them. Germline-derived CDR1 and CDR2 are LNHNV and YYDKDF (reference sequence). CDR3 protein: CATSRDTGYYAEAFF. CDR3 in DNA: TGTGCCACCAGCAGGGACACAGGGTATTATGCTGAAGCTTTCTTT. The full variable domain, in which reference TRBV15 and TRBJ1-1 provide the parts outside the CDR3, is DAMVIQNPRYQVTQFGKPVTLSCSQTLNHNVMYWYQQKSSQAPKLLFHYYDKDFNNEADTPDNFQSRRPNTSFCFLDIRSPGLGDTAMYLCATSRDTGYYAEAFFGQGTRLTVV.

This chain uses TRBV14 with TRBJ2-7; D is perhaps TRBD1 (5 bases). The V and J ends lost 0 bases and 2 bases respectively, with 11 bases between them. The CDR3 totals 15 residues. CDR1 and CDR2 from the germline V gene are SGHDN and FVKESK. The CDR3 loop is CASSQERGRTYEQYF. As DNA, the CDR3 is TGTGCCAGCAGCCAAGAAAGGGGCAGGACCTACGAGCAGTACTTC.

The chain combines TRBV19 with TRBJ1-2, with D possibly TRBD1 on 5 matching bases. The germline gives CDR1 LNHDA, CDR2 SQIVND (reference sequence). The V end lost 4 bases, the J end lost 8 bases, and 14 bases lay between the germline ends. The CDR3 has 13 residues. CDR3 nucleotides: TGTGCCAGTAGTAACGGCGGACATCAGGGCTACACCTTC. Its protein is CASSNGGHQGYTF.

V gene TRBV7-2 combines with J gene TRBJ1-1; perhaps TRBD1 as D (6 bases). Germline CDR1 is SGHTA and CDR2 is FQGNSA. The CDR3 runs 14 residues. V lost 3 bases to trimming and J lost 1 base, with 9 bases between them. The DNA of the CDR3 is TGTGCCAGCAGCTTGTGGGGACAGAACACTGAAGCTTTCTTT. Its translation: CASSLWGQNTEAFF.

V is TRBV2 and J is TRBJ2-1; no clear D gene. This CDR3 contains 14 residues. V dropped 6 bases and J dropped 0 bases, with 9 bases sitting between them. From germline, CDR1 is SNHLY and CDR2 FYNNEI. This chain's CDR3 is CASRQSSSYNEQFF. CDR3 in DNA: TGTGCCAGCAGACAGAGCAGCTCCTACAATGAGCAGTTCTTC.

The chain carries TRBV7-2 and TRBJ2-7, with D possibly TRBD1 on 5 matching bases. This CDR3 is built from 15 residues. Germline assignment: CDR1 SGHTA and CDR2 FQGNSA. V lost 5 bases and J lost 0, with 14 bases in between. The CDR3 region has the DNA TGTGCCAGCAGCCAAAGACAGAGTAGCTCCTACGAGCAGTACTTC. Protein product: CASSQRQSSSYEQYF.

This chain uses TRBV6-2 or TRBV6-3 with TRBJ2-5; 10 bases map to TRBD2. V trimming: 3 bases; J trimming: 2 bases; junction bases outside the gene matches: 9. The germline V gene encodes CDR1 MNHEY and CDR2 SVGEGT. The length of the CDR3 is 17 residues. The CDR3 here is CASSYGLAGAKQETQYF. The DNA of the CDR3 is TGTGCCAGCAGTTATGGGCTAGCGGGGGCCAAACAAGAGACCCAGTACTTC.

The J gene is TRBJ2-7, the V gene TRBV5-5; perhaps TRBD2 as D (5 bases). Germline V lookup: CDR1 SGHKS, CDR2 YYEKEE (reference sequence). The CDR3 has 13 amino acids. V gave up 4 bases and J gave up 6 bases, with 14 bases separating them. CDR3 nucleotide sequence: TGTGCCAGCAGCATAGGTCCGGGGTTCGAGCAGTACTTC. Protein sequence: CASSIGPGFEQYF.

The chain recombines TRBV20-1 with TRBJ1-2; 10 nucleotides align to TRBD1. The length of the CDR3 is 13 residues. In germline, CDR1 is DFQATT, CDR2 SNEGSKA (reference sequence). After removal of 3 bases from V and 3 bases from J, the junction contained 1 base not matched to a gene. For the CDR3, the DNA is TGCAGTGCTAGTGGACAGGGGGACTATGGCTACACCTTC. Encoded protein: CSASGQGDYGYTF.

The chain links TRBV7-2 to TRBJ1-2; a weak D match, TRBD1 (6 bases). This CDR3 region has 16 residues. The germline CDR1 and CDR2 sequences are SGHTA and FQGNSA. V lost 1 base and J 0 bases, leaving 12 bases between the germline ends. The chain's CDR3 is CASSLGRGLANYGYTF. DNA for the CDR3: TGTGCCAGCAGCTTAGGCAGGGGATTAGCTAACTATGGCTACACCTTC.

The chain couples TRBV6-5 to TRBJ2-1, with D perhaps matching TRBD1 (6 bases). This CDR3 spans 15 amino acids. Germline V gene lookup returns CDR1 MNHEY and CDR2 SVGAGI. The V end lost 6 bases, the J end lost 4 bases, and 16 bases lay between the germline ends. CDR3 nucleotides: TGTGCCAGCAGGCCCGGGACATACGCTTACAATGAGCAGTTCTTC. This encodes CASRPGTYAYNEQFF.

The rearrangement links TRBV18 to TRBJ2-1, with 13 bases lining up with TRBD2. This CDR3 comprises 15 residues. The germline V gene encodes CDR1 KGHSH and CDR2 LQKENI. Trimming cost V 3 bases and J 9 bases; bases outside gene matches: 5. DNA for the CDR3: TGTGCCAGCTCACCCGGGACTAGCGGGGAAACTGAGCAGTTCTTC. Its translation: CASSPGTSGETEQFF.

CDR3 protein: CASSTPGSTTEAFF. As DNA, the CDR3 is TGTGCCAGTAGTACCCCAGGGTCAACCACTGAAGCTTTCTTT. The V gene is TRBV19, the J gene TRBJ1-1; possibly TRBD1 for D (5 bases). Trimming pared 4 bases from V and 4 bases from J, leaving 13 bases between. This CDR3 is 14 amino acids long. From germline, CDR1 is LNHDA and CDR2 SQIVND (reference sequence). Together with reference TRBV19 and TRBJ1-1, the CDR3 gives the full variable domain: DGGITQSPKYLFRKEGQNVTLSCEQNLNHDAMYWYRQDPGQGLRLIYYSQIVNDFQKGDIAEGYSVSREKKESFPLTVTSAQKNPTAFYLCASSTPGSTTEAFFGQGTRLTVV.

The chain is built from TRBV6-5 and TRBJ2-4; possible D gene TRBD1, 6 bases. The CDR3 consists of 13 residues. Germline lookup yields CDR1 MNHEY and CDR2 SVGAGI. The ends were cut back, 7 bases at V and 9 bases at J, with 16 bases in the middle. The CDR3 region is CASTKGVGGIQYF. For the CDR3, the DNA is TGTGCCAGCACCAAGGGGGTAGGGGGCATTCAGTACTTC.

The rearrangement uses TRBV5-8 and TRBJ1-1, with TRBD1 identical over 7 bases. With V trimmed by 6 bases and J by 1 base, 12 bases remained unmatched. The CDR3 length is 16 residues. Germline-derived CDR1 and CDR2 are SGHTS and YDEGEE. The CDR3 DNA reads TGTGCCAGCATGATACATCGCGACAGGGAGAACACTGAAGCTTTCTTT. Protein: CASMIHRDRENTEAFF.

This chain uses TRBV7-3 with TRBJ2-1; 12 nucleotides match TRBD1. Germline loops: CDR1 SGHTA, CDR2 FQGTGA. V lost 1 base and J lost 6; bases outside the gene matches: 4. The CDR3 extends over 16 amino acids. CDR3 sequence (DNA): TGTGCCAGCAGCTTAATGGGACAGGGGGCCAGCAATGAGCAGTTCTTC. This gives the protein CASSLMGQGASNEQFF.

The chain combines TRBV13 with TRBJ2-7; no clear D. The germline V gene encodes CDR1 PRHDT and CDR2 FYEKMQ (reference sequence). CDR3 length: 11 residues. V shed 4 bases and J shed 5 bases, with 6 bases lying between them. The CDR3 protein is CASSWQDEQYF. CDR3 nucleotides: TGTGCCAGCAGCTGGCAGGACGAGCAGTACTTC.

The chain joins TRBV24-1 to TRBJ2-3; 7 bases line up with TRBD2. This CDR3 comprises 14 residues. Trimming cost V 5 bases and J 5 bases; bases outside gene matches: 6. The germline V gene has CDR1 KGHDR and CDR2 SFDVKD. CDR3: CATSVAGDGDTQYF. Written as DNA, the CDR3 is TGTGCCACCAGTGTTGCGGGAGACGGAGATACGCAGTATTTT.